The 19 T cell receptor beta chains presented below share a single source sample, sequenced in a study of blood T cell repertoires in COVID-19 (dated by TCRdb to 2020 to 2022). Libraries came from the immunoSEQ multiplex PCR assay. TCRdb carries this immuneACCESS record with in-frame sequences only. Its versions omit some clonotypes, under half of them owing to an unresolved V gene in the studies checked, with the rest unexplained. The sample table contains 120,000 to 150,000 clones; only one count was recorded for 85% to 90% of them. About 9.4% of the sample lies in the top ten. What was sequenced was peripheral blood. The origin of the receptors is a woman aged 50 to 65 with active or convalescent COVID-19.

V usage is TRBV12-5 and J usage is TRBJ2-3; 9 nucleotides align to TRBD1. The trim removed 6 bases at V and 2 bases at J, leaving 6 bases unmatched. The CDR3 has 15 amino acids. CDR1 and CDR2 from the germline V gene are LGHNT and FRNRAP. CDR3 residues: CASGPRDRDTDTQYF. CDR3 bases: TGTGCTAGTGGCCCGCGGGACAGGGACACAGATACGCAGTATTTT.

The rearrangement joins TRBV18 to TRBJ1-2, with 7 bases matching TRBD1. V shed 3 bases and J 2 bases; nucleotides not matched to a gene: 12. The CDR3 loop spans 17 amino acids. The V gene's germline CDR1 is KGHSH and CDR2 LQKENI. CDR3 amino acids: CASSPYGTDLKNYGYTF. As DNA, the CDR3 is TGTGCCAGCTCACCCTATGGGACAGACCTTAAAAACTATGGCTACACCTTC.

The chain carries TRBV11-2 and TRBJ1-1; 9 nucleotides line up with TRBD1. With 2 bases clipped from V and 6 bases from J, the junction kept 10 bases outside the gene matches. Per the germline V gene, CDR1 is SGHAT and CDR2 is FQNNGV. The CDR3 loop spans 16 amino acids. The CDR3 region is CASSLSPGQGKAEAFF. The CDR3 coding sequence is TGTGCCAGCAGCTTAAGCCCGGGACAGGGCAAGGCTGAAGCTTTCTTT.

This chain joins TRBV7-2 and TRBJ2-2; no reliable D call. CDR1 is SGHTA and CDR2 is FQGNSA in the germline V gene. The V gene lost 5 bases and the J gene lost 8 bases, with 15 bases spanning the gap. There are 14 residues in the CDR3. The CDR3 DNA sequence: TGTGCCAGCAGCCCCGGGTACGCTCGGGGGGAGCTGTTTTTT. Its translation is CASSPGYARGELFF.

The V gene is TRBV28, the J gene TRBJ2-3; 11 bases match TRBD1. Trimming cost V 9 bases and J 6 bases; bases outside gene matches: 14. The CDR3 consists of 16 residues. Germline V gives CDR1 MDHEN, CDR2 SYDVKM. The chain's CDR3 is CASGIAGTGGMDTQYF. The CDR3 region has the DNA TGTGCCAGTGGAATTGCCGGGACAGGGGGGATGGATACGCAGTATTTT.

The rearrangement uses TRBV19 and TRBJ1-6; 12 bases align to TRBD1. The V gene's germline CDR1 is LNHDA and CDR2 SQIVND (reference sequence). Trimming removed 6 bases from V and 5 bases from J; junction bases left unmatched: 2. The CDR3 covers 15 residues. Here the CDR3 reads CASRGQGADNSPLHF. CDR3 bases: TGTGCCAGTAGGGGACAGGGGGCCGATAATTCACCCCTCCACTTT.

This clone appeared a few times. This rearrangement joins TRBV15 to TRBJ1-1, with D possibly TRBD1 on 6 matching bases. Looked up from germline, CDR1 is LNHNV and CDR2 is YYDKDF (reference sequence). The CDR3 is 12 amino acids. Trimming stripped 0 bases from V and 8 bases from J, with 7 bases between. The CDR3 here is CATSRDQGEAFF. The CDR3 DNA is TGTGCCACCAGCAGAGACCAGGGGGAAGCTTTCTTT.

CDR3 bases: TGTGCCAGCTCACCCAGATCAGGGGAAAGTCAGGAAAAACTGTTTTTT. This sequence encodes CASSPRSGESQEKLFF. The J gene is TRBJ1-4, the V gene TRBV18; possible D gene TRBD1, 6 bases. Per the germline V gene, CDR1 is KGHSH and CDR2 is LQKENI. V gave up 3 bases and J gave up 8 bases, with 19 bases separating them. The CDR3 spans 16 residues.

The rearrangement joins TRBV28 to TRBJ1-1; D might be TRBD1 (6 bases). Germline loops: CDR1 MDHEN, CDR2 SYDVKM. V shed 6 bases and J shed 6 bases, with 11 bases lying between them. This CDR3 has 12 amino acids. The CDR3 here is CASRTGQSEAFF. The CDR3 bases are TGTGCCAGCAGAACTGGACAGTCTGAAGCTTTCTTT.

This chain joins TRBV3-1 (or the pseudogene TRBV3-2) and TRBJ2-3; 10 bases are shared with TRBD2. The CDR3 is 15 residues long. Germline lookup yields CDR1 LGHDT and CDR2 YNNKEL (reference sequence). V shed 4 bases and J 3 bases; nucleotides not matched to a gene: 4. The CDR3 loop reads CASSRLAGATDTQYF. CDR3 nucleotide sequence: TGTGCCAGCAGCCGGCTAGCGGGAGCTACAGATACGCAGTATTTT.

The rearrangement links TRBV19 to TRBJ1-1; D perhaps matches TRBD1 (5 bases). V lost 3 bases and J lost 1, with 15 bases in between. Germline CDR1 is LNHDA and CDR2 is SQIVND (reference sequence). This CDR3 is 16 amino acids long. The CDR3 loop reads CASSIHPGLGNTEAFF. Here the CDR3 DNA reads TGTGCCAGTAGTATCCACCCGGGACTGGGGAACACTGAAGCTTTCTTT.

The genes are TRBV24-1 and TRBJ2-5, with D hard to call. The germline gives CDR1 KGHDR, CDR2 SFDVKD. The CDR3 extends over 13 amino acids. Trimming stripped 6 bases from V and 5 bases from J, with 12 bases between. This CDR3 is CATSQHSRETQYF. The CDR3 region has the DNA TGTGCCACCAGTCAACACTCCAGGGAGACCCAGTACTTC.

The chain is built from TRBV30 and TRBJ1-2; maybe TRBD1 (5 bases). The CDR3 is 12 residues long. CDR1 is GTSNPN and CDR2 is SVGIG in the germline V gene (reference sequence). The CDR3 region has the DNA TGTGCTTTTACTCGGGGGGACTATGGCTACACCTTC. Protein product: CAFTRGDYGYTF. Full variable domain (outside the CDR3, taken from reference TRBV30 and TRBJ1-2): SQTIHQWPATLVQPVGSPLSLECTVEGTSNPNLYWYRQAAGRGLQLLFYSVGIGQISSEVPQNLSASRPQDRQFILSSKKLLLSDSGFYLCAFTRGDYGYTFGSGTRLTVV.

The chain has TRBV19 and TRBJ2-2; 8 positions agree with TRBD1. CDR1 and CDR2 from the germline V gene are LNHDA and SQIVND (reference sequence). V was pared by 3 bases and J by 5 bases, with 2 bases of the junction left unmatched. CDR3 length: 14 residues. The CDR3 is CASSIWTGTGELFF. The CDR3, as DNA: TGTGCCAGTAGTATTTGGACAGGGACCGGGGAGCTGTTTTTT.

This rearrangement joins TRBV21-1 to TRBJ1-2; TRBD1 is taken as the D call from the table, unchecked against the DNA. TRBV21-1 is recorded as a pseudogene. This CDR3 region has 16 residues. The CDR3 sequence: CASSKRARGRNYGYTF. CDR3 in DNA: TGTGCCAGCAGCAAAAGGGCCAGGGGGAGGAACTATGGCTACACCTTC.

V is TRBV9 and J is TRBJ2-5, with 8 bases fitting TRBD1. Looked up from germline, CDR1 is SGDLS and CDR2 is YYNGEE. Unmatched junction bases numbered 1, after V lost 3 bases and J lost 3 bases. CDR3 length equals 13 residues. The CDR3: CASSGTGKETQYF. As DNA, the CDR3 is TGTGCCAGCAGCGGGACAGGGAAAGAGACCCAGTACTTC.

The CDR3 region is CASARTGTGQPQHF. CDR3 bases: TGTGCCAGCGCACGGACAGGGACGGGTCAGCCCCAGCATTTT. The V gene is TRBV6-5, the J gene TRBJ1-5; 8 bases map to TRBD1. CDR1 and CDR2 (germline): MNHEY, SVGAGI. Trimming at V came to 8 bases and at J to 6 bases, leaving 9 bases not matched to a gene. The CDR3 runs 14 residues.

This clone was observed once. The J gene is TRBJ1-1, the V gene TRBV4-1; 8 bases line up with TRBD1. Trimming removed 4 bases from V and 3 bases from J; junction bases left unmatched: 4. The CDR3 covers 14 residues. The germline V gene encodes CDR1 MGHRA and CDR2 YSYEKL. The CDR3 is CASSPPQGDTEAFF. CDR3 DNA: TGCGCCAGCAGCCCCCCACAGGGGGACACTGAAGCTTTCTTT.

The chain carries TRBV7-9 and TRBJ2-5; TRBD2 matches at 12 bases. This CDR3 has 19 amino acids. J gave up 4 bases and V 1 base, and 13 bases lay outside the gene matches. Germline loops: CDR1 SEHNR, CDR2 FQNEAQ (reference sequence). This CDR3 is CASSLGGGLAGAFAETQYF. The CDR3, as DNA: TGTGCCAGCAGCTTAGGCGGGGGACTAGCGGGCGCTTTTGCAGAGACCCAGTACTTC.